This T cell receptor beta chain was profiled in a study of graft-versus-host responses after intestinal transplantation. Study at large: Recipients uniformly received anti-thymocyte globulin induction, followed by tacrolimus and steroids for three to four years. Study-wide results and limits: Early declines in HvG clones that occurred post-transplant were associated with peak circulating GvH clone levels. Some patients had graft-donor T cell macrochimerism, and their allografts showed high graft-versus-host to host-versus-graft clonal ratios. The marrow of recipients harbored GvH clones, and ileum or blood showed some of them first.

Clones were read by immunoSEQ multiplex PCR, and TCRdb kept only the in-frame ones, dropping some. The table records 90,000 or so clones, 80% to 85% of them present only once. To note about this clone: What it recognizes is unknown.

Germline CDR1 KGHSH, CDR2 LQKENI. The CDR3 is made up of 15 amino acids. V shed 6 bases and J 0 bases; nucleotides not matched to a gene: 5. The V call is TRBV18, the J call TRBJ2-3, with 8 bases fitting TRBD2. The input for sequencing was unstimulated CD4+ T cells sorted from spleen or lymph node cells, taken before intestinal transplant. The TCR sequence derives from a human donor who received an intestinal transplant. The CDR3 loop reads CASSLIAGSTDTQYF. CDR3 in DNA: TGTGCCAGCTCGCTAATAGCGGGGAGCACAGATACGCAGTATTTT.